Each of the 28 T cell receptor beta chains below was sequenced from the same sample in a study of T cells in Graves' hyperthyroidism and ophthalmopathy. Researchers took RNA transcripts and amplified the TCR beta CDR3 regions from them. Carried out on the TCR CDR3, a first-round RT-PCR used the HTBI primer set. TCRdb fed the multiplex PCR reads into MiXCR, producing one record per CDR3 protein. Among 95,000 to 110,000 distinct CDR3 sequences listed, roughly 47% were seen once. What was sequenced was blood. These receptors all stem from a man aged 35-49 years with Graves' hyperthyroidism.

Of note for this clonotype: A much larger clone lies a single base off, so this may be a read error. This chain links TRBV4-2 with TRBJ2-7, with 14 bases matching TRBD2. The DNA end is a closer match to TRBJ2-1, so the J assignment may be wrong. The CDR3 runs to 18 residues. Germline V lookup: CDR1 LGHNA, CDR2 YNFKEQ. The CDR3 nucleotides read TGTGCCAGCAGCCAAGGGCCGGAGACTAGCGGGAGGGCCTACGAGCAGTTCTTC. Translation gives CASSQGPETSGRAYEQFF.

V usage is TRBV10-3 and J usage is TRBJ1-3; no reliable D call. V was trimmed by 10 bases and J by 0 bases, leaving 19 bases between them. The germline CDR1 and CDR2 sequences are ENHRY and SYGVKD. The CDR3 spans 16 residues. CDR3 nucleotide sequence: TGTGCCAGCTCACCGGAGGAAGGAAGCTCTGGAAACACCATATATTTT. This translates into CASSPEEGSSGNTIYF.

This clonotype has only a few counts. A single base separates this from a much larger clone, so it may be a read error. The CDR3 reads CASSSIAGSAYEQYF. CDR3 coding DNA: TGTGCCAGCAGCTCCATCGCGGGAAGCGCCTACGAGCAGTACTTC. V gene TRBV5-8 combines with J gene TRBJ2-7; tentative D call: TRBD2 (6 bases). V dropped 3 bases and J dropped 2 bases, with 15 bases sitting between them. The germline V gene encodes CDR1 SGHTS and CDR2 YDEGEE. The CDR3 totals 15 residues. Full variable domain (remainder filled in from reference TRBV5-8 and TRBJ2-7): EAGVTQSPTHLIKTRGQQATLRCSPISGHTSVYWYQQALGLGLQFLLWYDEGEERNRGNFPPRFSGRQFPNYSSELNVNALELEDSALYLCASSSIAGSAYEQYFGPGTRLTVT.

This clonotype was seen many times. The V call is TRBV11-2, the J call TRBJ2-3; D may be TRBD1 or TRBD2 (5 bases each). This CDR3 spans 16 amino acids. Between the trimmed V and J ends, which lost 4 bases and 1 base, there was a span of 15 bases. Germline lookup yields CDR1 SGHAT and CDR2 FQNNGV. This chain's CDR3 is CASSYRVGTGTDTQYF. As DNA, the CDR3 is TGTGCCAGCAGCTACCGGGTGGGGACGGGCACAGATACGCAGTATTTT.

In the case of this clonotype: A single base separates this from a much larger clone, so it may be a read error. The chain joins TRBV7-6 to TRBJ2-3; perhaps TRBD2 as D (5 bases). Per germline, CDR1 SGHVS and CDR2 FNYEAQ. CDR3 length equals 16 residues. DNA of the CDR3: TGTGCCAGCGGCTTAGGCCCAGCGGCAGACACAGATACGCAGTATTTT. Its translation: CASGLGPAADTDTQYF.

The chain is built from TRBV19 and TRBJ1-2; D gene uncertain. In germline, CDR1 is LNHDA, CDR2 SQIVND (reference sequence). This CDR3 contains 15 residues. V was cut by 9 bases and J by 4 bases, with 21 bases left in between. CDR3 nucleotide sequence: TGTGCCAGCAGTCCCCCGGGCAGAACCCCCTATGGCTACACCTTC. Residues: CASSPPGRTPYGYTF.

Details on this clonotype: Since the CDR3 does not end with the conserved phenylalanine or tryptophan, this likely comes from a read error. This chain uses TRBV25-1 with TRBJ2-6; D gene uncertain. The germline gives CDR1 MGHDK, CDR2 SYGVNS. This CDR3 comprises 12 residues. Trimming stripped 4 bases from V and 4 bases from J, with 2 bases between. CDR3 loop: CASSVGANVLTS. For the CDR3, the DNA is TGTGCCAGCAGTGTCGGGGCCAACGTCCTGACTTCC.

V usage is TRBV7-9 and J usage is TRBJ1-1, with 8 bases that match TRBD1. CDR3 length equals 18 residues. Losses at the gene ends were 4 bases for V and 0 bases for J; bases not matched to a gene: 13. The germline gives CDR1 SEHNR, CDR2 FQNEAQ (reference sequence). The CDR3 bases are TGTGCCAGCAGCTCGCGACAGGGGAATCTTCCCGTGAACACTGAAGCTTTCTTT. This encodes CASSSRQGNLPVNTEAFF.

J is TRBJ2-7 and V is TRBV7-4; 9 bases match TRBD1. V shed 6 bases and J 5 bases; nucleotides not matched to a gene: 11. The V gene's germline CDR1 is SGHVT and CDR2 SQSDAQ. CDR3 length: 15 amino acids. This CDR3 reads CASSPPGTGFHEQYF. The CDR3, as DNA: TGTGCCAGCAGTCCCCCCGGGACAGGGTTCCACGAGCAGTACTTC.

Many counts were recorded for this clonotype. One end of the junction varies from germline; a read error may be responsible. V and J are TRBV19 and TRBJ1-6, with TRBD1 identical over 7 bases. Germline V CDR1 and CDR2: LNHDA, SQIVND (reference sequence). The CDR3 consists of 14 residues. The CDR3 sequence is CASTSGQPDSPLHF. In nucleotides, the CDR3 is TGTGCCAGTACCTCGGGACAGCCGGATTCTCCCCTCCACTTT.

The chain is built from TRBV5-1 and TRBJ2-7; the D gene is possibly TRBD1 (6 bases). Germline CDR1 reads SGHRS; CDR2 reads YFSETQ. This CDR3 region has 15 residues. With 2 bases removed from V and 2 bases from J, the gap between germline ends came to 14 bases. The CDR3 DNA reads as TGCGCCAGCAGCTTACAGGGCGACCGGACCTACGAGCAGTACTTC. Encoded protein: CASSLQGDRTYEQYF.

This clonotype was observed at least ten times. The rearrangement joins TRBV19 to TRBJ2-3, with D possibly TRBD1 on 6 matching bases. The CDR3 extends over 14 amino acids. From germline, CDR1 is LNHDA and CDR2 SQIVND (reference sequence). The V gene lost 4 bases and the J gene lost 2 bases, with 10 bases spanning the gap. This CDR3 reads CASSTGQITDTQYF. The CDR3 bases are TGTGCCAGTAGTACAGGACAGATCACAGATACGCAGTATTTT.

This clonotype was observed many times. CDR3 region: CASSIDRNYGYTF. The CDR3 bases are TGCGCCAGCAGCATCGACAGGAACTATGGCTACACCTTC. This chain connects TRBV5-1 to TRBJ1-2; D is possibly TRBD1 (6 bases). The V gene's germline CDR1 is SGHRS and CDR2 YFSETQ. The CDR3 covers 13 residues. V was shortened by 4 bases and J by 2 bases, with 9 bases between the two germline ends.

This clonotype was seen ten or more times. The chain combines TRBV15 with TRBJ1-4; possible D gene TRBD1, 6 bases. Germline V gives CDR1 LNHNV, CDR2 YYDKDF (reference sequence). The CDR3 is 15 residues long. V dropped 3 bases and J dropped 3 bases, with 11 bases sitting between them. The CDR3 spells CATSSDRKSNEKLFF. DNA of the CDR3: TGTGCCACCAGCAGCGACAGGAAATCTAATGAAAAACTGTTTTTT. Based on the CDR3 plus reference TRBV15 and TRBJ1-4, the full variable domain is DAMVIQNPRYQVTQFGKPVTLSCSQTLNHNVMYWYQQKSSQAPKLLFHYYDKDFNNEADTPDNFQSRRPNTSFCFLDIRSPGLGDTAMYLCATSSDRKSNEKLFFGSGTQLSVL.

Many counts were recorded for this clonotype. CDR3 nucleotides: TGTGCCAGCGCGGGTAACAATGAGCAGTTCTTC. Translated, it gives CASAGNNEQFF. V usage is TRBV2 and J usage is TRBJ2-1; D is possibly TRBD2 (5 bases). This CDR3 spans 11 amino acids. V lost 8 bases, J lost 5 bases, and 7 bases lay in between. Per the germline V gene, CDR1 is SNHLY and CDR2 is FYNNEI.

The CDR3 DNA sequence: TGTGCCAGCAGCTTAGGGGCGGGGGTGAACACTGAAGCTTTCTTT. It encodes CASSLGAGVNTEAFF. The genes are TRBV7-2 and TRBJ1-1; tentatively, D is TRBD1 (5 bases). Trimming stripped 1 base from V and 0 bases from J, with 9 bases between. The V gene's germline CDR1 is SGHTA and CDR2 FQGNSA. CDR3 length: 15 amino acids.

In the case of this clonotype: The germline gene is not matched at one end of the junction; a read error may be the cause. This chain uses TRBV4-2 with TRBJ1-4; possibly TRBD1 for D (6 bases). CDR3 length equals 15 residues. Germline V gene sequence: CDR1 LGHNA, CDR2 YNFKEQ. The CDR3: CASTLTQGGGENLFF. CDR3 coding DNA: TGTGCCAGCACCCTTACCCAGGGAGGGGGTGAAAACCTGTTTTTC.

Details on this clonotype: Sequence at one end of the junction differs from germline and may be a read error. V and J are TRBV7-9 and TRBJ2-1; the D is unclear. The end of the DNA fits TRBJ2-7 better, so the J call may be wrong. CDR3 length: 11 amino acids. In germline, CDR1 is SEHNR, CDR2 FQNEAQ (reference sequence). The CDR3 loop is CTSSISREQYF. Written as DNA, the CDR3 is TGTACCAGCAGCATATCAAGGGAGCAGTACTTC.

At least ten counts were recorded for this clonotype. V usage is TRBV7-2 and J usage is TRBJ2-7; TRBD1 matches 7 bases. V was pared by 6 bases and J by 2 bases, with 7 bases of the junction left unmatched. This CDR3 spans 14 amino acids. Germline V lookup: CDR1 SGHTA, CDR2 FQGNSA. In DNA form, the CDR3 reads TGTGCCAGCAGTCCTCCGGGACAGCCCTACGAGCAGTACTTC. Its protein product is CASSPPGQPYEQYF.

This sequence joins TRBV2 and TRBJ1-1; D unclear. Trimming stripped 6 bases from V and 1 base from J, with 15 bases between. CDR1 and CDR2 from the germline V gene are SNHLY and FYNNEI. The CDR3 sequence is 15 residues long. CDR3 amino acids: CASRAPGGGNTEAFF. The CDR3 coding sequence is TGTGCCAGCAGGGCTCCGGGAGGAGGGAACACTGAAGCTTTCTTT.

There are many counts of this clonotype. The CDR3 DNA sequence: TGTGCCTGTAGGGTAGGCGAGACCCAGTACTTC. It encodes CACRVGETQYF. The gene calls are TRBV6-6 and TRBJ2-5; D gene ambiguous. CDR3 length: 11 residues. Trimming removed 11 bases at V and 5 bases at J, with 12 bases between. CDR1 MNHNY and CDR2 SVGAGI come from the germline V gene (reference sequence).

In its sample, this clonotype was seen many times. The V gene is TRBV7-9, the J gene TRBJ1-6; weak D call: TRBD1 (6 bases). CDR1 is SEHNR and CDR2 is FQNEAQ in the germline V gene (reference sequence). The germline V and J ends were trimmed by 6 bases and 7 bases, with 16 bases remaining between them. This CDR3 has 15 amino acids. In DNA form, the CDR3 reads TGTGCCAGCAGTATCGGGGGGGCACGGAATTCACCCCTCCACTTT. Protein: CASSIGGARNSPLHF.

Concerning this clonotype itself: The junction departs from germline at one end; a sequencing error may be responsible. The genes are TRBV2 and TRBJ1-1; D gene uncertain. Looked up from germline, CDR1 is SNHLY and CDR2 is FYNNEI. This CDR3 spans 15 amino acids. CDR3 nucleotides: TGTGCCAGCAGGAAGGCGGACGGTATGAACGCTGAAGCTTTCTTT. This translates into CASRKADGMNAEAFF.

With respect to this clonotype: The junction departs from germline at one end; a sequencing error may be responsible. CDR3 sequence: CGAGAVTDTQYF. The CDR3, as DNA: TGTGGGGCGGGGGCCGTCACAGATACGCAGTATTTT. The V call is TRBV20-1, the J call TRBJ2-3, with D perhaps TRBD2 (7 bases). This CDR3 spans 12 amino acids. In germline, CDR1 is DFQATT, CDR2 SNEGSKA (reference sequence).

The sample holds many counts of this clonotype. J is TRBJ2-2 and V is TRBV15; maybe TRBD2 (5 bases). CDR3 length: 15 amino acids. Germline CDR1 and CDR2: LNHNV and YYDKDF (reference sequence). V lost 5 bases and J lost 5, with 15 bases in between. As DNA, the CDR3 is TGTGCCACCAGCCGGTCGGAGGCTCCAACCGGGGAGCTGTTTTTT. It codes for CATSRSEAPTGELFF.

The V call is TRBV15, the J call TRBJ2-6; D is perhaps TRBD2 (6 bases). V shed 5 bases and J shed 2 bases, with 13 bases lying between them. Germline V gene lookup returns CDR1 LNHNV and CDR2 YYDKDF (reference sequence). The CDR3 sequence is 16 residues long. The CDR3 DNA sequence: TGTGCCACCAGCTCAGGGAGGAGGACTGGGGCCAACGTCCTGACTTTC. Protein sequence: CATSSGRRTGANVLTF.

This clonotype has at least ten counts. The CDR3 coding sequence is TGTGCCAGCGGCCGGGACATAAATGAAAAACTGTTTTTT. Amino acid sequence: CASGRDINEKLFF. The V and J genes are TRBV5-5 and TRBJ1-4; a weak D match, TRBD1 (6 bases). Looked up from germline, CDR1 is SGHKS and CDR2 is YYEKEE (reference sequence). This CDR3 is 13 amino acids long. V was cut by 7 bases and J by 5 bases, with 12 bases left in between.

J is TRBJ1-5 and V is TRBV20-1; 8 bases are shared with TRBD1. CDR3 length equals 14 residues. CDR1 is DFQATT and CDR2 is SNEGSKA in the germline V gene (reference sequence). J gave up 7 bases and V 0 bases, and 5 bases lay outside the gene matches. CDR3 nucleotides: TGCAGTGCTAGAGAAGGGACAGGAGGACAGCCCCAGCATTTT. Its protein is CSAREGTGGQPQHF.